A selection of T cell receptor beta chains follows, all from one sample in a study of CD4 T cells in relation to SARS-CoV-2 and coronaviruses. What these receptors recognize is not known. Method: immunoSEQ multiplex PCR; TCRdb's copy keeps in-frame clones and lacks some. Among about 26,000 clones listed, about 81% were seen once. Sequencing was performed on CD4+ T cells from PBMCs, cultured in vitro. These TCRs come from a human donor in good health. CDR3s leave out the opening cysteine and the closing phenylalanine or tryptophan.

TRBV5-6 ASSLRLATILSYNEQF
TRBV18 ASSPYPGRQAPTGELF
TRBV4-1 ASSRASSGRNTGELF
TRBV30 AWSVSHPYTEAF
TRBV2 ASNAQARETQY
TRBV9 ASSPRTGGSGANVLT
TRBV19 ASRDGPQENYGYT
TRBV9 ASSFSSVAGASYEQY
TRBV2 ASSVRTGATDTQY
TRBV4-3 ASSQGGQGLETQY
TRBV10-1 ASSEFRGPPYEQY
TRBV6-6 ASSVTSGRVQPQH
TRBV6-2/TRBV6-3 ASSYPQRGRKKETQY
TRBV7-2 ASIPGLATPPF
TRBV29-1 SVLTGGAADTQY
TRBV6-5 ASSLRTDIYGYT